The clone carrying this T cell receptor (beta chain) was counted ten times or more. Its target is unknown. The record originates from a study of identical twins. Overall study findings and caveats: There was an excess of low generation probability in the out-of-frame alpha sequences that twins shared.

The CDR3 is made up of 15 amino acids. Germline V CDR1 and CDR2: MDHEN, SYDVKM. J was trimmed by 7 bases and V by 6 bases; bases with no gene match: 7. TCRdb fed the 5' RACE reads into MiXCR, producing one record per CDR3 protein. The repertoire holds approximately 700,000 distinct CDR3 sequences, with around 6% as singletons. Source material: naive T cells sorted from blood. This TCR was recovered from a man aged 18 to 29 in good health. The chain has TRBV28 and TRBJ1-4; 11 nucleotides agree with TRBD1. CDR3 amino acids: CASRGQGGRGEKLFF. CDR3 DNA sequence: TGTGCCAGCAGGGGACAGGGGGGACGGGGTGAAAAACTGTTTTTT.